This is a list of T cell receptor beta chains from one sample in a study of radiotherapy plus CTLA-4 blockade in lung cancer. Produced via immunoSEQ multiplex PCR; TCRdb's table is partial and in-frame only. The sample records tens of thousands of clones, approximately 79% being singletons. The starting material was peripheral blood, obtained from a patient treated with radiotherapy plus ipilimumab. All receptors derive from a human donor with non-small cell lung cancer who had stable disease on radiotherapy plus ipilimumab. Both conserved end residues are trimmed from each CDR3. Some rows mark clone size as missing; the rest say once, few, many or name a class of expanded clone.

CDR3aa: ASSLVGLAGGQGETQY; abundance: -; j_gene: TRBJ2-5; v_gene: TRBV5-1
CDR3aa: ASSHRGIYEQY; abundance: -; j_gene: TRBJ2-7; v_gene: TRBV19
CDR3aa: ASSLGDRGFYEQY; abundance: -; j_gene: TRBJ2-7; v_gene: TRBV13
CDR3aa: ASSLIPGNSPLH; abundance: -; j_gene: TRBJ1-6; v_gene: TRBV14
CDR3aa: ASSLVGAGGAQETQY; abundance: -; j_gene: TRBJ2-5; v_gene: TRBV7-6
CDR3aa: ASSFREKDTQY; abundance: -; j_gene: TRBJ2-3; v_gene: TRBV27
CDR3aa: ASSGPDSQPQH; abundance: -; j_gene: TRBJ1-5; v_gene: TRBV6-1
CDR3aa: SVKTSLSYEQY; abundance: -; j_gene: TRBJ2-7; v_gene: TRBV29-1
CDR3aa: ASSQSRWQGSGYT; abundance: -; j_gene: TRBJ1-2; v_gene: TRBV23-1
CDR3aa: ASSQNTGTGDEKLF; abundance: few; j_gene: TRBJ1-4; v_gene: TRBV7-9
CDR3aa: ASSMSSEAF; abundance: -; j_gene: TRBJ1-1; v_gene: TRBV5-6
CDR3aa: ASSSVPGSYTEAF; abundance: once; j_gene: TRBJ1-1; v_gene: TRBV5-1
CDR3aa: ASSSQPNYGYT; abundance: -; j_gene: TRBJ1-2; v_gene: TRBV5-4
CDR3aa: ASSLPYGYT; abundance: -; j_gene: TRBJ1-2; v_gene: TRBV5-5
CDR3aa: ASSYTGLQPQH; abundance: -; j_gene: TRBJ1-5; v_gene: TRBV6-5
CDR3aa: ASSLGSRETQY; abundance: -; j_gene: TRBJ2-5; v_gene: TRBV5-1
CDR3aa: ASRSGPNSPLH; abundance: few; j_gene: TRBJ1-6; v_gene: TRBV28
CDR3aa: ASSLGGNSNQPQH; abundance: -; j_gene: TRBJ1-5; v_gene: TRBV7-2
CDR3aa: ASSVTAGLSPYEQY; abundance: -; j_gene: TRBJ2-7; v_gene: TRBV9
CDR3aa: ASSMTLRDQPQH; abundance: -; j_gene: TRBJ1-5; v_gene: TRBV28
CDR3aa: ASSLGVWAGPDSDYGYT; abundance: once; j_gene: TRBJ1-2; v_gene: TRBV7-3
CDR3aa: ASSYSGTGGGYT; abundance: -; j_gene: TRBJ1-2; v_gene: TRBV6-6
CDR3aa: ASSLGAGGLSDTQY; abundance: -; j_gene: TRBJ2-3; v_gene: TRBV5-1
CDR3aa: ASSQVGRGGGYT; abundance: -; j_gene: TRBJ1-2; v_gene: TRBV14
CDR3aa: ASSLVGGGNEQF; abundance: once; j_gene: TRBJ2-1; v_gene: TRBV7-8
CDR3aa: ASSESGGRPDTQY; abundance: few; j_gene: TRBJ2-3; v_gene: TRBV13
CDR3aa: ASSFRTGGSQETQY; abundance: -; j_gene: TRBJ2-5; v_gene: TRBV18
CDR3aa: ASSSDRQPQH; abundance: -; j_gene: TRBJ1-5; v_gene: TRBV2
CDR3aa: ASSLEQGAYYGYT; abundance: few; j_gene: TRBJ1-2; v_gene: TRBV7-9
CDR3aa: ASSLERNTGELF; abundance: -; j_gene: TRBJ2-2; v_gene: TRBV11-2
CDR3aa: ASRVEPGQPYGYT; abundance: -; j_gene: TRBJ1-2; v_gene: TRBV6-1
CDR3aa: ASSLGGFEQF; abundance: -; j_gene: TRBJ2-1; v_gene: TRBV5-6
CDR3aa: ASSPRRGSGGYT; abundance: -; j_gene: TRBJ1-2; v_gene: TRBV18
CDR3aa: ASARTEYNSPLH; abundance: -; j_gene: TRBJ1-6; v_gene: TRBV27
CDR3aa: AVRGGSTDTQY; abundance: -; j_gene: TRBJ2-3; v_gene: TRBV10-3
CDR3aa: ASSQDRSSGNTIY; abundance: many; j_gene: TRBJ1-3; v_gene: TRBV7-9
CDR3aa: ASSLEDRRNTEAF; abundance: -; j_gene: TRBJ1-1; v_gene: TRBV7-9
CDR3aa: ASSLERGNTEAF; abundance: -; j_gene: TRBJ1-1; v_gene: TRBV7-6
CDR3aa: ASSETRGWF; abundance: -; j_gene: TRBJ2-1; v_gene: TRBV2
CDR3aa: ASSLVQASNQPQH; abundance: -; j_gene: TRBJ1-5; v_gene: TRBV7-2
CDR3aa: SVVGPGTGSGNTIY; abundance: -; j_gene: TRBJ1-3; v_gene: TRBV29-1
CDR3aa: ASSARPISSGNTIY; abundance: few; j_gene: TRBJ1-3; v_gene: TRBV19
CDR3aa: ASGWGSMTNYGYT; abundance: -; j_gene: TRBJ1-2; v_gene: TRBV5-4
CDR3aa: ASELPVAGEKGQY; abundance: -; j_gene: TRBJ2-7; v_gene: TRBV6-6
CDR3aa: ASKGGRVAYNSPLH; abundance: -; j_gene: TRBJ1-6; v_gene: TRBV2
CDR3aa: ASSLGGTPDTQY; abundance: -; j_gene: TRBJ2-3; v_gene: TRBV28
CDR3aa: ASSLEMSRAGNTIY; abundance: -; j_gene: TRBJ1-3; v_gene: TRBV7-6
CDR3aa: ASSQIPSGGTTEAF; abundance: -; j_gene: TRBJ1-1; v_gene: TRBV14
CDR3aa: ASSESGRNTEAF; abundance: -; j_gene: TRBJ1-1; v_gene: TRBV10-1
CDR3aa: ASSTDRDTLGAGNTIY; abundance: few; j_gene: TRBJ1-3; v_gene: TRBV28
CDR3aa: ASSRRLGIMNTEAF; abundance: -; j_gene: TRBJ1-1; v_gene: TRBV7-2